Detailed here is one T cell receptor (beta chain). No antigen is known for it. The germline V gene encodes CDR1 SGHDN and CDR2 FVKESK. CDR3 length: 14 amino acids. V lost 3 bases to trimming and J lost 4 bases; unmatched junction nucleotides: 5. This entry is derived from a study of Ad26.COV2.S vaccination and SARS-CoV-2 variants. For the study at large: Ad26.COV2.S, an intramuscular injection, was given once or twice 56 days apart.

Broader study findings: Vaccinees showed greater spike-specific TCR breadth than placebo recipients.

The treatment: about 20 received Ad26.COV2.S at low or high dose, single or two shots; several received placebo; per-sample allocation not given. Day 63 after the first vaccine or placebo injection was the time point for sampling. Profiled with immunoSEQ multiplex PCR; TCRdb holds only in-frame clones, not every one. Among 300,000 to 350,000 clones listed, approximately 80% were seen once. This TCR came from a person between 18 and 59 years old who received the Ad26.COV2.S COVID-19 vaccine or a placebo. The source material was peripheral blood, sampled in a trial of Ad26.COV2.S vaccine versus placebo. The chain couples TRBV14 to TRBJ1-2; 7 bases match TRBD1. In DNA, the CDR3 is TGTGCCAGCAGCCACAGACAGGGACCCTATGGCTACACCTTC. It specifies CASSHRQGPYGYTF.